This T cell receptor beta chain was recovered during a study of beta chain features in type 1 diabetes. Overall study results and limits: TCRB CDR3s from Type 1 diabetes patients were moderately but significantly shorter in all four CD4+ subsets.

The sequenced template was cDNA made from the entire isolated RNA. Produced via immunoSEQ multiplex PCR; TCRdb's table is partial and in-frame only. Of 160,000 or so clones listed, 7.5% to 9.5% are singletons. Worth noting for this clone: Its target is not known.

This TCR came from a woman aged 18-29 years with type 1 diabetes. The specimen sequenced was central memory CD4+ T cells from blood.

The CDR3 region is CASSLEYEQYF. The DNA of the CDR3 is TGTGCCAGCAGTCTGGAGTACGAGCAGTACTTC. The rearrangement uses TRBV2 and TRBJ2-7, with no clear D. V lost 5 bases and J 4 bases, leaving 6 bases between the germline ends. Germline V gene data show CDR1 as SNHLY and CDR2 as FYNNEI. This CDR3 is 11 amino acids long.